This T cell receptor (beta chain) is drawn from a study of response to subunit inactivated influenza vaccine. Trimming removed 5 bases from V and 5 bases from J; junction bases left unmatched: 10. The CDR3 runs to 17 residues. Germline CDR1 is MDHEN and CDR2 is SYDVKM. Note on this clonotype: Antigen: not known.

TCRdb reanalysed the RT-PCR reads using MiXCR and keeps one entry per CDR3 protein. The profile shows 800,000 to 1,000,000 distinct CDR3 sequences, around 20% of them singletons. General study results and limits: A suggestion made by the authors is that each seasonal influenza vaccination recruits few new T cells.

The clonotype comes from a man between 50 and 59 years old who received an inactivated influenza vaccine. The source material was PBMCs from blood, sampled 4 to 6 days after vaccination. The chain links TRBV28 to TRBJ2-2; 11 nucleotides agree with TRBD2. The CDR3 protein is CASSPLSGRGNTGELFF. CDR3 sequence (DNA): TGTGCCAGCAGTCCACTTAGCGGGAGGGGCAATACCGGGGAGCTGTTTTTT.